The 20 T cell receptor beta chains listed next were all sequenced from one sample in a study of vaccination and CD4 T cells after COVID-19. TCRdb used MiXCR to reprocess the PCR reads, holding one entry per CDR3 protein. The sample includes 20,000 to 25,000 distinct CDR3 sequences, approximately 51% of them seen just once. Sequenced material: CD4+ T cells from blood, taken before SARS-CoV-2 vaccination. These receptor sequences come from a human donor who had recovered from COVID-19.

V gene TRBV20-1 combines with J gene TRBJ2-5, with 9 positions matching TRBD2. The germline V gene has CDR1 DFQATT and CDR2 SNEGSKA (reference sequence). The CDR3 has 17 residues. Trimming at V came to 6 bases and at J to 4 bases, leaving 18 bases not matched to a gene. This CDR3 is CSAHGVAGVTSRETQYF. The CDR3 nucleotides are TGCAGTGCCCACGGGGTAGCGGGAGTCACCTCGAGAGAGACCCAGTACTTC.

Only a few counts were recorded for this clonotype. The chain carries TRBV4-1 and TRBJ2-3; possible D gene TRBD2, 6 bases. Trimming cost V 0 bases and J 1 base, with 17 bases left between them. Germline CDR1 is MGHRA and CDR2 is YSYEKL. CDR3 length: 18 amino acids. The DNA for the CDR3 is TGCGCCAGCAGCCAAGAGGTCGCCGGGACTCCTGGCACAGATACGCAGTATTTT. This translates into CASSQEVAGTPGTDTQYF.

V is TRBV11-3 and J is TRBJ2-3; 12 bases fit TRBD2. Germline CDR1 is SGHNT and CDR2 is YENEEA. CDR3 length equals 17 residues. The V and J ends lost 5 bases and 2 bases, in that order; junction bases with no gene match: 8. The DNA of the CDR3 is TGTGCCAGCAGCCCAGTGGGGACTAGCGGGTCCACAGATACGCAGTATTTT. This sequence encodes CASSPVGTSGSTDTQYF. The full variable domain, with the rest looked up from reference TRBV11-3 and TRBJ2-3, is EAGVVQSPRYKIIEKKQPVAFWCNPISGHNTLYWYLQNLGQGPELLIRYENEEAVDDSQLPKDRFSAERLKGVDSTLKIQPAELGDSAVYLCASSPVGTSGSTDTQYFGPGTRLTVL.

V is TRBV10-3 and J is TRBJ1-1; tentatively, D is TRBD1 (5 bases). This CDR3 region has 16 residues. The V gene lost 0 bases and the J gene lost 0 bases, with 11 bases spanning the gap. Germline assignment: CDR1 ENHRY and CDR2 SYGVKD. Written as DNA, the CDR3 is TGTGCCATCAGTGAGTCGGGGGGGAGCATGAACACTGAAGCTTTCTTT. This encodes CAISESGGSMNTEAFF.

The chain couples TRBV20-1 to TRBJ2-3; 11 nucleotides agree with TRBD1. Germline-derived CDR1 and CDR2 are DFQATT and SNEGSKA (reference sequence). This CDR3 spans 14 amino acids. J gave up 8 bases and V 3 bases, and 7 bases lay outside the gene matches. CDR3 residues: CSARRGQGAGTQYF. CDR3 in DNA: TGCAGTGCTAGGCGTGGACAGGGGGCGGGTACGCAGTATTTT.

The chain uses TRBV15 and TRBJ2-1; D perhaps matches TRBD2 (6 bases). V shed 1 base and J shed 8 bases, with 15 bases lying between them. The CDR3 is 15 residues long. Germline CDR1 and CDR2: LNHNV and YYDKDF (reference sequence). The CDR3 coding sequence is TGTGCCACCAGCAGAGGGAGGGCCCCGACTGATGAGCAGTTCTTC. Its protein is CATSRGRAPTDEQFF.

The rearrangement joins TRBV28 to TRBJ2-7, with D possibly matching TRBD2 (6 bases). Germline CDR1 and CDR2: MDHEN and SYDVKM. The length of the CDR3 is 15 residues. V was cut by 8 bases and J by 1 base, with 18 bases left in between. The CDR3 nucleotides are TGTGCCAGCGAAGCCAGGAGGGACCTATCCTACGAGCAGTACTTC. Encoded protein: CASEARRDLSYEQYF.

Here the CDR3 DNA reads TGTGCCAGTAGTATAGGACAGGCGCCATGGGACGAGCAGTACTTC. Its protein is CASSIGQAPWDEQYF. The chain joins TRBV19 to TRBJ2-7, with D maybe TRBD1 (6 bases). V lost 1 base and J lost 5, with 15 bases in between. The CDR3 loop spans 15 amino acids. The germline V gene has CDR1 LNHDA and CDR2 SQIVND (reference sequence).

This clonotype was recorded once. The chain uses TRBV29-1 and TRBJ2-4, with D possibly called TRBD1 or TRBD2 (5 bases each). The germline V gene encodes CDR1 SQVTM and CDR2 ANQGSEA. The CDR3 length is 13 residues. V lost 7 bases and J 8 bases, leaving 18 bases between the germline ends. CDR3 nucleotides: TGCAGCGCCACGACCGGGACGTCGGACATTCAGTACTTC. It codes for CSATTGTSDIQYF.

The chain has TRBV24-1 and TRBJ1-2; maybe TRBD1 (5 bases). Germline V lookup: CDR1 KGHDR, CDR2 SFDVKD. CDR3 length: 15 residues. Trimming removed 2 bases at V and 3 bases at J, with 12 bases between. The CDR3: CATSDSGVSHYGYTF. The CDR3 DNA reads TGTGCCACCAGTGATTCGGGGGTCTCTCACTATGGCTACACCTTC.

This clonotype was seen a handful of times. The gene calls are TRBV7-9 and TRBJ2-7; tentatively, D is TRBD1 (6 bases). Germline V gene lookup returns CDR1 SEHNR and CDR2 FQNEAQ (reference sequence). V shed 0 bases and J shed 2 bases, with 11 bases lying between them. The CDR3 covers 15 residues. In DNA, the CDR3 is TGTGCCAGCAGCTTAGCACAGGGTGAAGCCTACGAGCAGTACTTC. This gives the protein CASSLAQGEAYEQYF.

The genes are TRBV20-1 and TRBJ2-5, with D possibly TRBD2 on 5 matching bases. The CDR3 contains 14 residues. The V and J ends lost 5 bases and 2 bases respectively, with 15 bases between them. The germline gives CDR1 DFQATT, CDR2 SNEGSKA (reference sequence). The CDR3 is CSAWPALGQETQYF. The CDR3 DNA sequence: TGCAGTGCTTGGCCGGCACTAGGGCAAGAGACCCAGTACTTC.

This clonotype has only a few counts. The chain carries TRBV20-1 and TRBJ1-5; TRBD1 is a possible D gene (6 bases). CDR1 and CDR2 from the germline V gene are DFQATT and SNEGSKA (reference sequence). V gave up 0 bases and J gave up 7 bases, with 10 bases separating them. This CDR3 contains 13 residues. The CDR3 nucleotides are TGCAGTGCTAGAGAAGGGGGTGCGCAGCCCCAGCATTTT. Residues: CSAREGGAQPQHF.

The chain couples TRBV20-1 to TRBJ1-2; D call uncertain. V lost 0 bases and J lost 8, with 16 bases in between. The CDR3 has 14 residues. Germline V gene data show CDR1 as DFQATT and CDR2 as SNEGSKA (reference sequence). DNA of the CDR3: TGCAGTGCTAGAGACCTAGTCGGGTCTGGCGGCTACACCTTC. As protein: CSARDLVGSGGYTF.

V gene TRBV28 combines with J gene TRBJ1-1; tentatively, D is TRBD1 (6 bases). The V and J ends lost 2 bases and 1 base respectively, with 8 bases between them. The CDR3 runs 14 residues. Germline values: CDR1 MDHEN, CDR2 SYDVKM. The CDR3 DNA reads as TGTGCCAGCAGTTTACGCAGGGGGAACACTGAAGCTTTCTTT. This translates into CASSLRRGNTEAFF.

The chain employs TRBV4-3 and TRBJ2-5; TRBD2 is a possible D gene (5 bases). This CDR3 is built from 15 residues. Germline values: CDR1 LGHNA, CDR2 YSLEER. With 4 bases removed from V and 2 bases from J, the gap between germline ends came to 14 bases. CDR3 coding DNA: TGCGCCAGCAGCCCCGGTGCGGGTTTACAAGAGACCCAGTACTTC. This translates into CASSPGAGLQETQYF.

The CDR3 protein is CASSIPGGEGETQYF. As DNA, the CDR3 is TGTGCCAGCAGTATCCCTGGAGGAGAAGGAGAGACCCAGTACTTC. V gene TRBV5-4 combines with J gene TRBJ2-5; D is perhaps TRBD2 (5 bases). V dropped 5 bases and J dropped 4 bases, with 18 bases sitting between them. The CDR3 is made up of 15 amino acids. Looked up from germline, CDR1 is SGHNT and CDR2 is YYREEE (reference sequence).

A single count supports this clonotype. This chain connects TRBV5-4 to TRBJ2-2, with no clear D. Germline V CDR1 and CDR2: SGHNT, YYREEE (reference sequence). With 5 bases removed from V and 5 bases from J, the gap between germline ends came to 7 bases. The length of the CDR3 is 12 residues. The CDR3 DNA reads TGTGCCAGCAGTCCCCCAACCGGGGAGCTGTTTTTT. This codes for CASSPPTGELFF.

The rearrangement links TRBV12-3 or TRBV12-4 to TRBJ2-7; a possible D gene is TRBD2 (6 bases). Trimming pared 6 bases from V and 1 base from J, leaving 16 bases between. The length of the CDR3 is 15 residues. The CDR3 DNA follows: TGTGCCAGCAGCCGGAGGGACGCAACTTCCTACGAGCAGTACTTC. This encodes CASSRRDATSYEQYF.

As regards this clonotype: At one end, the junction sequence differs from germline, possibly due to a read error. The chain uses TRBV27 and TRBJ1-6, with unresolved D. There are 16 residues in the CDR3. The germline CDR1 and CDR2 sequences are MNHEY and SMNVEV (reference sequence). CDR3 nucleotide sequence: TGTGCCAGCAGTTTATCGATTCTGCAGGCTAATCCACCCCTCCACTTT. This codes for CASSLSILQANPPLHF.